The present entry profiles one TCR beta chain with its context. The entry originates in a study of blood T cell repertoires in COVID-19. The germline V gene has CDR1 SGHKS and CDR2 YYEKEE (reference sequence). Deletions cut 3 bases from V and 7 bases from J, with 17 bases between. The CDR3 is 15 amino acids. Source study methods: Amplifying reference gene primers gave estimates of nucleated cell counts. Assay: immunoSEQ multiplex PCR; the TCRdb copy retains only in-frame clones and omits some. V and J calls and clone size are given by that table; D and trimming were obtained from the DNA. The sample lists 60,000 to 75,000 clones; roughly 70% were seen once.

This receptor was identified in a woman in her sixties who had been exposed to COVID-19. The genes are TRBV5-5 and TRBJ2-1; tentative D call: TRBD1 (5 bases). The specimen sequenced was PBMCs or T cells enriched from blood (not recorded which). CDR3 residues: CASSSTVSRRNEQFF. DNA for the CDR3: TGTGCCAGCAGCTCGACAGTTTCCCGAAGGAATGAGCAGTTCTTC.